This record concerns one T cell receptor beta chain sequence. Antigen specificity is unknown. The record originates from a study of shared clonotypes between healthy human individuals. Background on the study: CD4 naive cells filled three plates per donor, CD4 memory three, CD8 naive two and CD8 memory one. Study-wide results and caveats: Read depth was anticipated to influence clonotype sharing among donors.

Assay execution proceeded at the deep level. Measured with immunoSEQ multiplex PCR; TCRdb has only the in-frame clones, and not every one. The sample contains about 2.4 million clones, 85% to 95% of which appear only once. The CDR3 sequence is 13 residues long. The V gene lost 0 bases and the J gene lost 10 bases, with 9 bases spanning the gap. The germline V gene has CDR1 SEHNR and CDR2 FQNEAQ (reference sequence). The source material was naive CD4+ T cells sorted from blood. The subset: CD45RA+ positively selected. The V gene is TRBV7-9, the J gene TRBJ1-4; tentatively, D is TRBD1 (5 bases). This sequence was found in a man between 18 and 29 years old in good health. The CDR3 protein is CASSLAGDGKLFF. The CDR3 DNA is TGTGCCAGCAGCTTAGCGGGGGACGGAAAACTGTTTTTT.